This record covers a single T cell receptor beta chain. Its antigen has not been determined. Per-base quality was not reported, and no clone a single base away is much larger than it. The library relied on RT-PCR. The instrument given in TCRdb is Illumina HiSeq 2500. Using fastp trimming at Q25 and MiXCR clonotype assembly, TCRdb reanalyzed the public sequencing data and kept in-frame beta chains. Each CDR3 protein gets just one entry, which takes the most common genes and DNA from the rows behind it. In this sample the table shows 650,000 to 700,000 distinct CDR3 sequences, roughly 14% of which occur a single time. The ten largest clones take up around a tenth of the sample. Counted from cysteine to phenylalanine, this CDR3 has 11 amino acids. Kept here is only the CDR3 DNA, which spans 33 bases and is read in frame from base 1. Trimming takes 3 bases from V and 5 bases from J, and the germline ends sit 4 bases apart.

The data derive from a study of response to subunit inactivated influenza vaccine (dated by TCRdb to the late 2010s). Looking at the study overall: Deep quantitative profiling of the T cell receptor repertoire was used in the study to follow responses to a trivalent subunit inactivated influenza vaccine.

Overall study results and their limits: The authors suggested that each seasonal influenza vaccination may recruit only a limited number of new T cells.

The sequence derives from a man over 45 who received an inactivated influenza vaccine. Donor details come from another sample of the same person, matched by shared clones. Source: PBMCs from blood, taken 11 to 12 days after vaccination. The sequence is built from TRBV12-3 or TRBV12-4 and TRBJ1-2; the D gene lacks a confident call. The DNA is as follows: TGTGCCAGCAGTTTGCGGTATGGCTACACCTTC. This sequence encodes CASSLRYGYTF.